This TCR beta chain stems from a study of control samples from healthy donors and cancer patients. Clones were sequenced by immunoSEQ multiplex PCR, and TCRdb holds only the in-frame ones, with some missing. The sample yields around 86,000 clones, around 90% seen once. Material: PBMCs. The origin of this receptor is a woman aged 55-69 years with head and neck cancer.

The CDR3 region is CASSSNWGVGDIQYF. The CDR3 coding sequence is TGTGCCAGCAGCTCCAACTGGGGAGTTGGGGACATTCAGTACTTC. The V gene is TRBV7-9, the J gene TRBJ2-4, with D perhaps matching TRBD2 (5 bases). The CDR3 is made up of 15 amino acids. V was pared by 4 bases and J by 8 bases, with 18 bases between. Germline CDR1 is SEHNR and CDR2 is FQNEAQ (reference sequence).